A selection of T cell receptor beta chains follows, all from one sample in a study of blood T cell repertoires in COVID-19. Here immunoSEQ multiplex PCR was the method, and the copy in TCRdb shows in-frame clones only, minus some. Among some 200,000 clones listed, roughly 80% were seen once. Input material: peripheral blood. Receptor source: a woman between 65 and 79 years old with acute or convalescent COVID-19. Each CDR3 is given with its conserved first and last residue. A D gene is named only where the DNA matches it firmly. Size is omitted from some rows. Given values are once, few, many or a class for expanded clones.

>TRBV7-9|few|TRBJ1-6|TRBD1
CASSQGAGSYNSPLHF
TGTGCCAGCAGCCAGGGGGCCGGGTCCTATAATTCACCCCTCCACTTT
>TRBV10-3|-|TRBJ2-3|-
CAISEPTLDTQYF
TGTGCCATCAGTGAGCCGACACTAGATACGCAGTATTTT
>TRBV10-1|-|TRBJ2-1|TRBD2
CASSESGTSGNEQFF
TGCGCCAGCAGTGAGTCGGGGACTAGCGGCAATGAGCAGTTCTTC
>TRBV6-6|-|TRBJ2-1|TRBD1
CASRTIKGQGGDEQFF
TGTGCCAGCAGAACCATCAAGGGACAGGGGGGGGATGAGCAGTTCTTC
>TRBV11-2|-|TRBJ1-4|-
CASSLLSEKLFF
TGTGCCAGCAGCTTATTGAGTGAAAAACTGTTTTTT
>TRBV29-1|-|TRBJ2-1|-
CSVDNGGSYNEQFF
TGCAGCGTTGATAACGGGGGATCCTACAATGAGCAGTTCTTC
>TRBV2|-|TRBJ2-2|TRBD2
CASSRSGGGNTGELFF
TGTGCCAGCAGTCGTAGCGGGGGTGGGAACACCGGGGAGCTGTTTTTT
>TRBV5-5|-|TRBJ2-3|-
CASSSGLLTDTQYF
TGTGCCAGCAGCTCGGGATTACTCACAGATACGCAGTATTTT
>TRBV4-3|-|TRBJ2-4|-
CASSHPGAGNIQYF
TGCGCCAGCAGCCACCCAGGGGCGGGAAACATTCAGTACTTC
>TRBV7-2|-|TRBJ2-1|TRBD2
CASSSPTWGGQFF
TGTGCCAGCAGCTCTCCTACATGGGGGGGGCAGTTCTTC
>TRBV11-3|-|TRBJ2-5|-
CASSLGYRETQYF
TGTGCCAGCAGCTTGGGCTACCGGGAGACCCAGTACTTC
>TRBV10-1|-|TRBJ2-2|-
CASNQGAGELFF
TGCGCCAGCAATCAGGGTGCCGGGGAGCTGTTTTTT
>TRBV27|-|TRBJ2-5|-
CASKFRGLWSETQYF
TGTGCCAGCAAGTTTAGGGGTCTTTGGTCGGAGACCCAGTACTTC
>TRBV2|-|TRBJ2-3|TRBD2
CASSGTRRGGTDTQYF
TGTGCCAGCAGCGGGACTAGACGAGGGGGGACAGATACGCAGTATTTT
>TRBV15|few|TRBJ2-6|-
CATSSWHTQGANVLTF
TGTGCCACCAGCAGTTGGCATACGCAAGGGGCCAACGTCCTGACTTTC
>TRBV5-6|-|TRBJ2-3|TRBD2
CASSLGLAGKADTQYF
TGTGCCAGCAGCTTGGGACTAGCGGGGAAGGCAGATACGCAGTATTTT
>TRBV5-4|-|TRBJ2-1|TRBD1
CASSPGGTGINEQFF
TGTGCCAGCAGCCCAGGCGGGACAGGGATTAATGAGCAGTTCTTC